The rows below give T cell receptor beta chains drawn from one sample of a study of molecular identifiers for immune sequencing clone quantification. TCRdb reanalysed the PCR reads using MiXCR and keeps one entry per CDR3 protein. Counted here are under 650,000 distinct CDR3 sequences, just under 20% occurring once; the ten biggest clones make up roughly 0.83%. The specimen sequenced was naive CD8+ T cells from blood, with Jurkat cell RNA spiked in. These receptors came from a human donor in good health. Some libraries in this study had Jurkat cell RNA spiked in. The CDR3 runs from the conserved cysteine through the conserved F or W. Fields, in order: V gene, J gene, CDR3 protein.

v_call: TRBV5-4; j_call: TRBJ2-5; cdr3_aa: CASSWDSGRETQYF
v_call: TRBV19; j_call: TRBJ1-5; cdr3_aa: CASNPDTYSNQPQHF
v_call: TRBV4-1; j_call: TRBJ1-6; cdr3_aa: CTSSQEQGARNSPLHF
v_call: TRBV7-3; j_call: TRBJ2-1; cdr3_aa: CASSPGQGFKFF
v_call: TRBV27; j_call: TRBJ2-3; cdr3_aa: CASSSRRVDNTTSTDTQYF
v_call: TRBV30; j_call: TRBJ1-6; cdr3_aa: CAWRLTGGAPPLHF
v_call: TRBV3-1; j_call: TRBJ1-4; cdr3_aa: CASSQGDRGNEKLVF
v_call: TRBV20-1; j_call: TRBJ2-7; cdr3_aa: CSASGQGLGEQYF
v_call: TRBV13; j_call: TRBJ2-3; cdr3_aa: CASSTLLAGGTDTQYF
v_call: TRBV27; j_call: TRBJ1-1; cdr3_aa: CASSSAGRFTEAFF
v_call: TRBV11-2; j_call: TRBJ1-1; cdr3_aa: CASSLGSWGQGLNTEAFF
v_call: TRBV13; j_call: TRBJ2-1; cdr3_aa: CASSSLGQYNEQFF
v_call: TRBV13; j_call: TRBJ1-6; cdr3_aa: CASSLDNRGNSPLHF
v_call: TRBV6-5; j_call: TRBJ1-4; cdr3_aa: CASSLGVRANEKLFF
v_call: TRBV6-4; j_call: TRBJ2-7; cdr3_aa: CASSEVARPGSYEQYF
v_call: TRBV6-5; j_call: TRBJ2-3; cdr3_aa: CASRTRGGGAPNTQYF
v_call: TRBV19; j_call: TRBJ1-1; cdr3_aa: CASSPWTGSGTEAFF
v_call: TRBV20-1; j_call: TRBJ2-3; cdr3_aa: CSAIPRLADTDTQYF
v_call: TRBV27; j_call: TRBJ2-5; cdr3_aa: CASKTRGQETQYF
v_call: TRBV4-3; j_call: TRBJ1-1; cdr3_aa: CASSQATGAEAFF
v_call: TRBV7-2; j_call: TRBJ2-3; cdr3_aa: CASSLEAYLTDTQYF
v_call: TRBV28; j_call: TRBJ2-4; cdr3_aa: CASSYRGLAKNIQYF
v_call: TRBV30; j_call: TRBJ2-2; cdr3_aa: CAWRRANTGELFF
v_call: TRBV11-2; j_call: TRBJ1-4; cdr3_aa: CASSFFTNEKPFF
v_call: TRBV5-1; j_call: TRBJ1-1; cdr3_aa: CASSFTVNTEAFF
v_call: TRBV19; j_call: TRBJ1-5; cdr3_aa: CASSIAGILTPQHF
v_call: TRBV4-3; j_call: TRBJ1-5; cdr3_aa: CASSRDAVNGQPQHF
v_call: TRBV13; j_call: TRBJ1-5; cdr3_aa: CASSMGLSNQPQHF
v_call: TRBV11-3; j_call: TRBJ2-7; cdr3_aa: CASSIAGERERDSGHEQYF
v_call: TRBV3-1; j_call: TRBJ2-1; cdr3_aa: CASSQVEGTSGSYNEQFF
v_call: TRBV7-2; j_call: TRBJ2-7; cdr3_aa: CASRDTSGRYEQYF
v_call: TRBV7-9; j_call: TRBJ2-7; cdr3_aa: CASSFPGSSYEQYF
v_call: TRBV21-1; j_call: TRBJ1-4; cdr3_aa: CASNPRKGRATNEKLFF
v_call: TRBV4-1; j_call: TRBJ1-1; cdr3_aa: CASSRGVGVAEAFF
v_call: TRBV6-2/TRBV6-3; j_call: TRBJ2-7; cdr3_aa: CASSSGTSGPTKQYF
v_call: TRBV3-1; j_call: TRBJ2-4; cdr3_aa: CASSQVTGVAKNIQYF